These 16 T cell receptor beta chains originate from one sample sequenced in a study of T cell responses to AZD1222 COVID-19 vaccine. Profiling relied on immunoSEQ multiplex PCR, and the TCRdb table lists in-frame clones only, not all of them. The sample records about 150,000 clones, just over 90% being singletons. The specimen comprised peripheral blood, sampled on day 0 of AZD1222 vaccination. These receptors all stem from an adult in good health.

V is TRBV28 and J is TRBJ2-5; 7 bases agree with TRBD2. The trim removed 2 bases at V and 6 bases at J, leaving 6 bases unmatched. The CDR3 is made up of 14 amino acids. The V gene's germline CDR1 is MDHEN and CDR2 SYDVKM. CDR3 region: CASSLSGNTKTQYF. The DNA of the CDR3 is TGTGCCAGCAGTTTAAGCGGGAATACAAAGACCCAGTACTTC.

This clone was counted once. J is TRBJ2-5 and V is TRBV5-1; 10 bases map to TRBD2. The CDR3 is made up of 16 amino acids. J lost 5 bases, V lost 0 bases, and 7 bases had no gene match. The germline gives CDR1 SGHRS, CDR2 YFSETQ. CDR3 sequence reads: CASSLASASGSETQYF. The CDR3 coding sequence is TGCGCCAGCAGCTTGGCCTCGGCTAGCGGGAGCGAGACCCAGTACTTC.

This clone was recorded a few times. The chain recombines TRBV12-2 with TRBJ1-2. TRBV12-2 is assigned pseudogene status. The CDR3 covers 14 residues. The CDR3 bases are TGTGCAAGTCGCTTATTTACTGGGGGCTATGGCTACACCTTC. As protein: CASRLFTGGYGYTF.

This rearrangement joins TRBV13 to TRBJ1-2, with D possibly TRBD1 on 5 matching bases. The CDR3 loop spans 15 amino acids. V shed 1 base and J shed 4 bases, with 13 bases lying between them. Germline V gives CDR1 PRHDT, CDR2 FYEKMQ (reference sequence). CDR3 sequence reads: CASSLEGQGIYGYTF. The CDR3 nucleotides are TGTGCCAGCAGCTTAGAAGGTCAGGGAATCTATGGCTACACCTTC. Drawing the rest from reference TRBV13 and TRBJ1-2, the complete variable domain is AAGVIQSPRHLIKEKRETATLKCYPIPRHDTVYWYQQGPGQDPQFLISFYEKMQSDKGSIPDRFSAQQFSDYHSELNMSSLELGDSALYFCASSLEGQGIYGYTFGSGTRLTVV.

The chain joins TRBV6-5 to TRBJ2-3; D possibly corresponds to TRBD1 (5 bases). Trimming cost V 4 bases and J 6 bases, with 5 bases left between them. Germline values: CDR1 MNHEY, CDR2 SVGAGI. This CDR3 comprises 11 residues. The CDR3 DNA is TGTGCCAGCAGTTCAGGGGATACGCAGTATTTT. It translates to CASSSGDTQYF.

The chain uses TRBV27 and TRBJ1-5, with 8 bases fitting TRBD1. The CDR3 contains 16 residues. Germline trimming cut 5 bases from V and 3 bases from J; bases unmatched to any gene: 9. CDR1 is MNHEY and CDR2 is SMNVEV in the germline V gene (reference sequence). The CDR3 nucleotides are TGTGCCAGCAGTCCTATGGACAGGGCGAACAATCAGCCCCAGCATTTT. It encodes CASSPMDRANNQPQHF.

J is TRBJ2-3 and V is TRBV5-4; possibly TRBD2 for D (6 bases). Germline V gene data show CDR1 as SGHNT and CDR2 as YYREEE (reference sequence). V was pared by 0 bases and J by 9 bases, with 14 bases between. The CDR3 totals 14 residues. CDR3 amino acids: CASSLELAAITQYF. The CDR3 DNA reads TGTGCCAGCAGCTTGGAACTAGCCGCGATAACGCAGTATTTT. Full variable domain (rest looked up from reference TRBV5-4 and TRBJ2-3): ETGVTQSPTHLIKTRGQQVTLRCSSQSGHNTVSWYQQALGQGPQFIFQYYREEENGRGNFPPRFSGLQFPNYSSELNVNALELDDSALYLCASSLELAAITQYFGPGTRLTVL.

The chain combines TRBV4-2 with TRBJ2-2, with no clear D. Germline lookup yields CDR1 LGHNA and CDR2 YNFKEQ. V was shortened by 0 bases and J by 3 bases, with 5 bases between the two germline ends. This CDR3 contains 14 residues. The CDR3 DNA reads TGTGCCAGCAGCCAAGAAGGTGACACCGGGGAGCTGTTTTTT. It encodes CASSQEGDTGELFF.

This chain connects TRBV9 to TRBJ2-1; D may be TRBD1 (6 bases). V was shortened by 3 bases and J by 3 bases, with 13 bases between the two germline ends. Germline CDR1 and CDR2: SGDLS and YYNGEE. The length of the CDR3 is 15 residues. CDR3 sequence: CASSALSTGYNEQFF. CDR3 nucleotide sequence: TGTGCCAGCAGCGCCCTTTCGACAGGCTACAATGAGCAGTTCTTC.

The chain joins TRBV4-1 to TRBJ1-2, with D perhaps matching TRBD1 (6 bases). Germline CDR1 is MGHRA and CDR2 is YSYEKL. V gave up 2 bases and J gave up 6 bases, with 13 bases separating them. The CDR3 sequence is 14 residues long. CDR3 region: CASSQRTALNGYTF. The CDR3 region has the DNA TGCGCCAGCAGCCAAAGGACAGCCCTTAATGGCTACACCTTC.

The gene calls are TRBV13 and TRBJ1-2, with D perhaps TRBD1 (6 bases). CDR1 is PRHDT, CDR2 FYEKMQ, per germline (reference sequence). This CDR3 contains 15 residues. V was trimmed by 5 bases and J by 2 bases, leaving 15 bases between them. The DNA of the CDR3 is TGTGCCAGCAGCCCTTACAACACAGGGAACTATGGCTACACCTTC. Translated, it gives CASSPYNTGNYGYTF.

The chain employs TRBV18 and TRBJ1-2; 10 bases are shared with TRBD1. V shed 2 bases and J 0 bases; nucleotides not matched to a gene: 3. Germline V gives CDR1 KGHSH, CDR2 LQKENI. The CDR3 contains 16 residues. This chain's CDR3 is CASSPDRGPANYGYTF. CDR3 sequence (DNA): TGTGCCAGCTCACCAGACAGGGGGCCGGCTAACTATGGCTACACCTTC.

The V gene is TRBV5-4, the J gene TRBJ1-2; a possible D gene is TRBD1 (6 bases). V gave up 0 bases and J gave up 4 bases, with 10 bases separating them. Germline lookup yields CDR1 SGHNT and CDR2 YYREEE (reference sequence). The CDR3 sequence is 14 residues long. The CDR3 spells CASSLVGGRYGYTF. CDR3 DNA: TGTGCCAGCAGCTTGGTTGGGGGCCGCTATGGCTACACCTTC.

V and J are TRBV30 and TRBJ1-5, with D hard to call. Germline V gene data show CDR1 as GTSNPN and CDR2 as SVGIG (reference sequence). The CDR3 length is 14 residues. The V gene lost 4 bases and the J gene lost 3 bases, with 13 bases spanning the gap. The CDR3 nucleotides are TGTGCCTGGAACTCGGCCAGTACCAATCAGCCCCAGCATTTT. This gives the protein CAWNSASTNQPQHF.

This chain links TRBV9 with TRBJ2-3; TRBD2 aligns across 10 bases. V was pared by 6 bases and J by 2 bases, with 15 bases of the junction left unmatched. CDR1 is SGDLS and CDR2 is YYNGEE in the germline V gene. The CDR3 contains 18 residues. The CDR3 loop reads CASNEGLATTTNTDTQYF. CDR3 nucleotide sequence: TGTGCCAGCAACGAGGGACTAGCGACAACTACCAACACAGATACGCAGTATTTT.

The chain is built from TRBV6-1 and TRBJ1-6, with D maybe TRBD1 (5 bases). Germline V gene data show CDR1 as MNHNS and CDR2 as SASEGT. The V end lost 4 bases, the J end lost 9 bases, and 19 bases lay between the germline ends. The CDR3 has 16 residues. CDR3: CASSARDSAGFSPLHF. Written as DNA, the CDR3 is TGTGCCAGCAGTGCCAGAGACAGTGCTGGATTTTCACCCCTCCACTTT.